What follows is one T cell receptor beta chain and its context. The target antigen is unknown. An approximately 200 ng quantity of DNA, roughly 30,000 T cell genomes, went into the sorted-subset replicate PCRs. Sequencing was performed with immunoSEQ multiplex PCR; in TCRdb, only in-frame clones are kept and a portion is missing. The sample includes about 600,000 clones, around 97% seen only once; the top ten take 0.057%. The data originate from a study of shared clonotypes between healthy human individuals. Across the study: Participating donors consisted of two women and a few men aged 18 to 49. Study-level results: A few donors showed sharing of approximately 4.7% of naive CD4 clonotypes.

Germline V gene lookup returns CDR1 SGHRS and CDR2 YFSETQ. The CDR3 has 13 residues. With 2 bases removed from V and 10 bases from J, the gap between germline ends came to 13 bases. Sequencing used naive CD4+ T cells sorted from blood. Sample subset: CD45RA+ positively selected. The chain is built from TRBV5-1 and TRBJ2-1; possibly TRBD2 for D (5 bases). The sequence derives from a woman between 25 and 40 years old in good health. The DNA for the CDR3 is TGCGCCAGCAGCTTTCGGGTTCGGGGAGAGCAGTTCTTC. Its protein is CASSFRVRGEQFF. The entire variable domain, with the rest obtained from reference TRBV5-1 and TRBJ2-1, is as follows: KAGVTQTPRYLIKTRGQQVTLSCSPISGHRSVSWYQQTPGQGLQFLFEYFSETQRNKGNFPGRFSGRQFSNSRSEMNVSTLELGDSALYLCASSFRVRGEQFFGPGTRLTVL.